The TCR beta chain under discussion was sequenced for a study of blood T cell repertoires in COVID-19. At the level of the study: Whether acute or convalescent, the COVID-19 samples came from the United States, Italy and Spain.

In the authors' workflow: Reference gene primer amplification gave estimated nucleated cell counts. Using immunoSEQ multiplex PCR, the repertoire was profiled, and TCRdb retains in-frame clones only, with some absent. That table gives V, J and clone size, and the DNA gave D and trimming. The table has fewer than 150,000 clones, around 90% seen once. Per the germline V gene, CDR1 is LNHDA and CDR2 is SQIVND (reference sequence). Between the trimmed V and J ends, which lost 4 bases and 6 bases, there was a span of 13 bases. There are 14 residues in the CDR3. This receptor was identified in a human donor in a cohort sampled during active COVID-19. V gene TRBV19 combines with J gene TRBJ2-1; perhaps TRBD2 as D (5 bases). Sample: peripheral blood. The CDR3 protein is CASSNERSGNEQFF. DNA of the CDR3: TGTGCCAGTAGTAACGAGCGGAGCGGCAATGAGCAGTTCTTC.